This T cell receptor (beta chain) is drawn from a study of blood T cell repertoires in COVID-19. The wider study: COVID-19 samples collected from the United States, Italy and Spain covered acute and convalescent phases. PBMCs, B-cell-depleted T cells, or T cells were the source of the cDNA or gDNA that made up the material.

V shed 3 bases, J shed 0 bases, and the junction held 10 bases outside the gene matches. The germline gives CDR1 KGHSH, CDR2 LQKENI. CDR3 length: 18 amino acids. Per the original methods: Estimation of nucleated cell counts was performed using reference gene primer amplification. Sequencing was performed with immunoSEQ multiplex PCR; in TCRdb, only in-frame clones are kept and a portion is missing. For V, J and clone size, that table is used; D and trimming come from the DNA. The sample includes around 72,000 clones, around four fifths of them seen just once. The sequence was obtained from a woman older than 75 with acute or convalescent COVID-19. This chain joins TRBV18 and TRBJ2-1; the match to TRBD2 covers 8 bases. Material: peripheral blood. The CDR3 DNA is TGTGCCAGCTCACCTCCCGTTGGTAGCGGGATCTCCTACAATGAGCAGTTCTTC. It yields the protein CASSPPVGSGISYNEQFF.